Shown below are 2 T cell receptor beta chains from a single sample sequenced in a study of response to subunit inactivated influenza vaccine. TCRdb called the RT-PCR reads again in MiXCR, with one record for every CDR3 protein. The sample includes about 610,000 distinct CDR3 sequences, about 15% of them seen just once. The sample was PBMCs from blood, taken approximately 13 days after vaccination. The origin of the receptors is a man aged 45-65 years who received an inactivated influenza vaccine.

This chain joins TRBV15 and TRBJ1-4, with D possibly TRBD1 on 5 matching bases. V lost 2 bases to trimming and J lost 5 bases, with 9 bases between them. Germline values: CDR1 LNHNV, CDR2 YYDKDF (reference sequence). The CDR3 is 14 amino acids. CDR3 nucleotides: TGTGCCACCAGCAGATCGGGGCAGAATGAAAAACTGTTTTTT. Translated, it gives CATSRSGQNEKLFF.

This clonotype appeared a few times. V usage is TRBV10-1 and J usage is TRBJ1-6; a possible D gene is TRBD1 (6 bases). Germline lookup yields CDR1 WNHNN and CDR2 SYGVQD (reference sequence). This CDR3 has 12 amino acids. Trimming removed 4 bases at V and 14 bases at J, with 12 bases between. In nucleotides, the CDR3 is TGCGCCAGCAGTGGACCTACAGGGTCCCTCCACTTT. Its protein product is CASSGPTGSLHF.